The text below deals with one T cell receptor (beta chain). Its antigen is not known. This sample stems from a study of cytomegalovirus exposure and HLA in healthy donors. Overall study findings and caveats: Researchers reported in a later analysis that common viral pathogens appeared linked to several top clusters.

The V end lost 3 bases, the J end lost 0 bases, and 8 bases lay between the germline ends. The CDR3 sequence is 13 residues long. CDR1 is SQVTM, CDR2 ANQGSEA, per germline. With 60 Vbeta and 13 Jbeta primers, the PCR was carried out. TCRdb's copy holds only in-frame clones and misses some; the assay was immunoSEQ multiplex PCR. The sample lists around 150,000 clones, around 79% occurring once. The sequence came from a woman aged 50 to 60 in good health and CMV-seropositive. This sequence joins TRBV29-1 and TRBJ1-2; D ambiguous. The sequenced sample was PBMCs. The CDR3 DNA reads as TGCAGCGTTGAGAGGGAACCTAACTATGGCTACACCTTC. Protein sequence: CSVEREPNYGYTF.